Below are 17 T cell receptor beta chains sequenced from a single sample in a study of response to subunit inactivated influenza vaccine. MiXCR, run by TCRdb on the RT-PCR reads, gives a single entry per CDR3 protein. The sample shows roughly 780,000 distinct CDR3 sequences, around 20% of them seen only once. The sample was PBMCs from blood, taken about 5 days after vaccination. Receptors were obtained from a man aged 50-60 years who received an inactivated influenza vaccine.

This clonotype was seen only a few times. The rearrangement joins TRBV12-3 or TRBV12-4 to TRBJ2-5, with D tentatively TRBD1 (6 bases). V was shortened by 7 bases and J by 4 bases, with 13 bases between the two germline ends. The CDR3 has 13 amino acids. CDR3 bases: TGTGCCAGCACTTTTAGGGGGACAGAGACCCAGTACTTC. Translated, it gives CASTFRGTETQYF.

This clonotype was counted many times. CDR3 loop: CASSDKREVGEQYF. CDR3 coding DNA: TGTGCCAGCAGTGATAAGAGGGAGGTAGGGGAGCAGTACTTC. The rearrangement uses TRBV25-1 and TRBJ2-7; maybe TRBD2 (6 bases). The CDR3 contains 14 residues. Germline V gene sequence: CDR1 MGHDK, CDR2 SYGVNS. V was clipped by 3 bases and J by 7 bases, with 16 bases between them.

The table lists this clonotype with a few counts. In nucleotides, the CDR3 is TGCGCCAGCAGCCTGGGGATAGTGAGGAATAATTCACCCCTCCACTTT. Translated: CASSLGIVRNNSPLHF. The V call is TRBV5-1, the J call TRBJ1-6, with no clear D. V gave up 4 bases and J gave up 5 bases, with 16 bases separating them. The germline V gene has CDR1 SGHRS and CDR2 YFSETQ. The CDR3 sequence is 16 residues long.

The genes are TRBV6-1 and TRBJ2-1, with 10 bases that match TRBD1. The germline CDR1 and CDR2 sequences are MNHNS and SASEGT. The CDR3 length is 14 residues. The V gene end was trimmed by 7 bases and the J gene end by 4 bases; junction bases not matched to a gene: 4. The CDR3 region is CASTVGQGYNEQFF. In DNA form, the CDR3 reads TGTGCCAGCACCGTGGGACAGGGGTACAATGAGCAGTTCTTC.

The chain uses TRBV12-3 or TRBV12-4 and TRBJ1-2; TRBD1 might be the D (5 bases). This CDR3 has 14 residues. Trimming shortened V by 6 bases and J by 4 bases, and 15 bases separated the two germline ends. CDR3 in DNA: TGTGCCAGCAGCATATCCCAGGGCATCTATGGCTACACCTTC. As protein: CASSISQGIYGYTF.

The CDR3 loop is CASSPTGDSLRLAKNIQYF. As DNA, the CDR3 is TGTGCCAGCAGCCCGACAGGGGATTCCCTCCGACTAGCCAAAAACATTCAGTACTTC. V gene TRBV4-2 combines with J gene TRBJ2-4; TRBD1 matches at 8 bases. The CDR3 totals 19 residues. J was trimmed by 0 bases and V by 4 bases; bases with no gene match: 14. Germline values: CDR1 LGHNA, CDR2 YNFKEQ.

Remarks on this clonotype: At one end the junction does not follow the germline gene, possibly because of a read error. This sequence joins TRBV27 and TRBJ2-7; 11 bases are a match to TRBD1. Germline CDR1 is MNHEY and CDR2 is SMNVEV (reference sequence). CDR3 length: 16 residues. CDR3 coding DNA: TGTGCCAGCAGCTTATTAGGGACAGGGGGGCTTGGGGAGCAGTACTTC. It encodes CASSLLGTGGLGEQYF.

The chain employs TRBV10-3 and TRBJ2-7, with 8 bases lining up with TRBD1. CDR1 ENHRY and CDR2 SYGVKD come from the germline V gene. The CDR3 runs to 15 residues. V gave up 2 bases and J gave up 3 bases; unmatched junction bases: 6. The CDR3: CAISEGQGRIYEQYF. CDR3 nucleotide sequence: TGTGCCATCAGTGAGGGACAGGGAAGAATCTACGAGCAGTACTTC.

V is TRBV4-3 and J is TRBJ1-4; D not certain. Per germline, CDR1 LGHNA and CDR2 YSLEER. The germline V and J ends were trimmed by 2 bases and 0 bases, with 16 bases remaining between them. The CDR3 is 18 residues long. In DNA, the CDR3 is TGCGCCAGCAGCCAACCCGGGCCGCCCAGTGCAACTAATGAAAAACTGTTTTTT. Its protein product is CASSQPGPPSATNEKLFF.

This clonotype turned up a few times. The chain recombines TRBV24-1 with TRBJ2-3, with D tentatively TRBD2 (6 bases). Germline CDR1 and CDR2: KGHDR and SFDVKD. The CDR3 has 16 residues. Trimming stripped 2 bases from V and 4 bases from J, with 15 bases between. Written as DNA, the CDR3 is TGTGCCACCAGTGATTCGGGGGTAGGAGGTGCAGATACGCAGTATTTT. This encodes CATSDSGVGGADTQYF.

This clonotype was recorded many times. This chain joins TRBV20-1 and TRBJ2-7; 7 bases map to TRBD2. CDR1 DFQATT and CDR2 SNEGSKA come from the germline V gene (reference sequence). This CDR3 is 15 amino acids long. V was clipped by 3 bases and J by 3 bases; unmatched bases: 11. CDR3 region: CSARQTGGSSYEQYF. The DNA of the CDR3 is TGCAGTGCTAGGCAGACTGGCGGGAGTAGCTACGAGCAGTACTTC.

This clonotype was counted only a few times. This rearrangement joins TRBV6-5 to TRBJ1-6, with 8 bases that match TRBD1. CDR3 length: 19 residues. V was clipped by 0 bases and J by 9 bases; unmatched bases: 16. Germline V CDR1 and CDR2: MNHEY, SVGAGI. CDR3 loop: CASSYSSPRDRRSGSPLHF. The CDR3 coding sequence is TGTGCCAGCAGTTACTCGAGCCCCCGGGACAGGAGATCGGGTTCACCCCTCCACTTT.

This clonotype was picked up a small number of times. The rearrangement uses TRBV5-1 and TRBJ2-5; no clear D. Germline CDR1 is SGHRS and CDR2 is YFSETQ. The CDR3 covers 13 residues. V lost 5 bases to trimming and J lost 5 bases, with 13 bases between them. DNA for the CDR3: TGCGCCAGCAGTTACCGATCCGGCGAGACCCAGTACTTC. This encodes CASSYRSGETQYF.

This clonotype came up a few times. The chain employs TRBV20-1 and TRBJ1-1; 9 bases match TRBD1. Germline CDR1 reads DFQATT; CDR2 reads SNEGSKA (reference sequence). The CDR3 totals 14 residues. Trimming cost V 6 bases and J 1 base; bases outside gene matches: 6. The DNA for the CDR3 is TGCAGTGCACAACCGGGACAGGGGAACACTGAAGCTTTCTTT. Translated, it gives CSAQPGQGNTEAFF.

At least ten counts were recorded for this clonotype. The CDR3 is CASSYSDRAYEQYF. Here the CDR3 DNA reads TGTGCCAGCAGTTACTCGGACAGAGCCTACGAGCAGTACTTC. The chain couples TRBV6-5 to TRBJ2-7, with D tentatively TRBD1 (6 bases). V was pared by 0 bases and J by 2 bases, with 8 bases between. The CDR3 sequence is 14 residues long. Germline V gene data show CDR1 as MNHEY and CDR2 as SVGAGI.

This chain links TRBV7-8 with TRBJ2-1; D not resolved. Per the germline V gene, CDR1 is SGHVS and CDR2 is FQNEAQ. The CDR3 has 13 residues. The V and J ends lost 5 bases and 15 bases respectively, with 20 bases between them. The CDR3 sequence: CASSPSPSISRFF. The CDR3, as DNA: TGTGCCAGCAGCCCCAGTCCAAGCATTAGCAGGTTCTTC.

This clonotype came up many times. V usage is TRBV5-1 and J usage is TRBJ2-1, with TRBD2 identical over 14 bases. Per the germline V gene, CDR1 is SGHRS and CDR2 is YFSETQ. The CDR3 is 16 residues long. Trimming took 4 bases from V and 5 from J; bases not matched to a gene: 5. CDR3 in amino acids: CASSPWTSGGNNEQFF. The CDR3 DNA follows: TGCGCCAGCAGCCCTTGGACTAGCGGGGGGAACAATGAGCAGTTCTTC.